This T cell receptor beta chain emerged from a study of T cell responses to AZD1222 COVID-19 vaccine. Findings and caveats of the study: Donors in the cohort were predominantly white British and more often female, and clonal diversity was possibly underestimated. Reportedly, nearly half the spike-specific TCRs target unmutated variant regions.

CDR1 is SGHNT and CDR2 is YENEEA in the germline V gene. This CDR3 is 15 amino acids long. Trimming left V 3 bases short and J 0 bases short, with 10 bases between. Clones were sequenced by immunoSEQ multiplex PCR, and TCRdb holds only the in-frame ones, with some missing. This table holds more than 150,000 clones, about nine tenths found once. As regards this clone: What it binds is not known.

Specimen: peripheral blood, collected 28 days after the second AZD1222 dose. The clonotype originates from an adult who received the AZD1222 COVID-19 vaccine. J is TRBJ2-3 and V is TRBV11-3; D gene ambiguous. CDR3 in amino acids: CASSLNGRSTDTQYF. The CDR3 region has the DNA TGTGCCAGCAGCTTGAACGGACGTAGCACAGATACGCAGTATTTT.